These 20 T cell receptor beta chains were all obtained from the same sample, sequenced in a study of vaccination and CD4 T cells after COVID-19. Antigens of these TCRs are unknown. Treatment given: roughly nine-day PBMC culture with coronavirus spike peptide pools or control peptides (ViraFEST assay). With the Oncomine TCR Beta short-read assay, DNA from cultured CD4+ T cells was sequenced. Each CDR3 protein gets one entry after TCRdb re-called the PCR reads with MiXCR. The sample lists fewer than 20,000 distinct CDR3 sequences; around 28% were seen once. Sample: cultured CD4+ T cells from blood. The source is a human donor with COVID-19.

V usage is TRBV12-3 or TRBV12-4 and J usage is TRBJ1-3, with D possibly TRBD1 on 6 matching bases. The ends were cut back, 6 bases at V and 3 bases at J, with 12 bases in the middle. CDR3 length: 14 amino acids. The DNA of the CDR3 is TGTGCCAGCAGCCGTGACAGGAGTGGAAACACCATATATTTT. Translated: CASSRDRSGNTIYF.

This clonotype was counted between two and nine times. This chain uses TRBV20-1 with TRBJ1-6, with D possibly matching TRBD1 (5 bases). This CDR3 is built from 13 residues. Per germline, CDR1 DFQATT and CDR2 SNEGSKA (reference sequence). The V end lost 6 bases, the J end lost 8 bases, and 14 bases lay between the germline ends. The CDR3 DNA reads as TGCAGTGCCGAGCTGGGGGGAGATTCACCCCTCCACTTT. This encodes CSAELGGDSPLHF.

This clonotype has only a few counts. The chain joins TRBV24-1 to TRBJ2-2, with D possibly being TRBD2 (6 bases). V was clipped by 8 bases and J by 6 bases, with 12 bases between them. The V gene's germline CDR1 is KGHDR and CDR2 SFDVKD. This CDR3 has 13 residues. CDR3 sequence reads: CATKGGWAGELFF. CDR3 in DNA: TGTGCCACCAAGGGAGGATGGGCCGGGGAGCTGTTTTTT.

The chain joins TRBV7-9 to TRBJ2-6; no clear D. Germline CDR1 reads SEHNR; CDR2 reads FQNEAQ (reference sequence). Trimming pared 2 bases from V and 5 bases from J, leaving 16 bases between. The CDR3 sequence is 17 residues long. This chain's CDR3 is CASSLLAGWDRANVLTF. In DNA form, the CDR3 reads TGTGCCAGCAGCTTATTGGCAGGCTGGGATAGGGCCAACGTCCTGACTTTC.

A single count supports this clonotype. V is TRBV5-1 and J is TRBJ2-3, with a tentative D call TRBD1 (6 bases). The germline V gene encodes CDR1 SGHRS and CDR2 YFSETQ. Trimming stripped 1 base from V and 4 bases from J, with 10 bases between. This CDR3 has 14 amino acids. The DNA of the CDR3 is TGCGCCAGCAGCTTGCAGTGGGGGCCAGATACGCAGTATTTT. As protein: CASSLQWGPDTQYF.

V gene TRBV7-2 combines with J gene TRBJ1-2, with a weak D call TRBD1 (5 bases). The CDR3 has 15 residues. The V and J ends lost 1 base and 8 bases respectively, with 17 bases between them. CDR1 and CDR2 from the germline V gene are SGHTA and FQGNSA. This CDR3 reads CASSLEFRGIGGYTF. In DNA form, the CDR3 reads TGTGCCAGCAGCTTAGAGTTTCGGGGGATCGGCGGCTACACCTTC.

This clonotype turned up a few times. The CDR3 here is CSADSGGTDTQYF. CDR3 nucleotide sequence: TGCAGTGCCGATAGCGGGGGCACAGATACGCAGTATTTT. The chain carries TRBV20-1 and TRBJ2-3; 8 nucleotides align to TRBD2. Germline loops: CDR1 DFQATT, CDR2 SNEGSKA (reference sequence). V shed 6 bases, J shed 1 base, and the junction held 3 bases outside the gene matches. The CDR3 has 13 residues.

This clonotype was detected a few times. This chain links TRBV6-2 or TRBV6-3 with TRBJ1-3, with D uncertain. The CDR3 has 11 amino acids. Trimming shortened V by 5 bases and J by 5 bases, and 4 bases separated the two germline ends. Germline CDR1 MNHEY, CDR2 SVGEGT. The CDR3 protein is CASSERNTIYF. In DNA form, the CDR3 reads TGTGCCAGCAGTGAGCGAAACACCATATATTTT.

This clonotype showed up just a few times. CDR3 loop: CASSGVRGDQPQHF. DNA for the CDR3: TGTGCCAGCAGTGGGGTCAGAGGAGATCAGCCCCAGCATTTT. The chain uses TRBV2 and TRBJ1-5; no firm D call. CDR1 is SNHLY and CDR2 is FYNNEI in the germline V gene. Trimming left V 4 bases short and J 5 bases short, with 12 bases between. This CDR3 spans 14 amino acids.

V gene TRBV7-2 combines with J gene TRBJ2-5; maybe TRBD2 (5 bases). The CDR3 has 14 residues. Germline V lookup: CDR1 SGHTA, CDR2 FQGNSA. V was clipped by 1 base and J by 5 bases, with 11 bases between them. The CDR3 loop reads CASSLVASPETQYF. The CDR3 nucleotides are TGTGCCAGCAGCTTAGTGGCTAGCCCGGAGACCCAGTACTTC.

This clonotype has a handful of counts. The rearrangement uses TRBV6-1 and TRBJ1-5; unclear D gene. V gave up 6 bases and J gave up 7 bases, with 13 bases separating them. The CDR3 is made up of 13 amino acids. From germline, CDR1 is MNHNS and CDR2 SASEGT. CDR3 in DNA: TGTGCCAGCAGCCTCGGAGTCGGGCAGCCCCAGCATTTT. It yields the protein CASSLGVGQPQHF.

The chain couples TRBV7-2 to TRBJ2-1; either TRBD1 or TRBD2 may supply D (5 bases each). CDR3 length equals 13 residues. The V and J ends lost 3 bases and 6 bases respectively, with 9 bases between them. Looked up from germline, CDR1 is SGHTA and CDR2 is FQGNSA. CDR3 protein: CASSLGGGNEQFF. The CDR3 DNA sequence: TGTGCCAGCAGCTTGGGTGGGGGCAATGAGCAGTTCTTC.

The chain couples TRBV5-1 to TRBJ1-4; D unresolved. In germline, CDR1 is SGHRS, CDR2 YFSETQ. The CDR3 runs to 14 residues. V shed 0 bases and J shed 10 bases, with 13 bases lying between them. The CDR3, as DNA: TGCGCCAGCAGCTTGGTGGGCTCAAGCGGAAAACTGTTTTTT. This codes for CASSLVGSSGKLFF.

In DNA, the CDR3 is TGTGCCAGCAGCTCAACAGGGGAAGTAGTCAATCAGCCCCAGCATTTT. It encodes CASSSTGEVVNQPQHF. V and J are TRBV7-9 and TRBJ1-5; 7 nucleotides align to TRBD1. Germline values: CDR1 SEHNR, CDR2 FQNEAQ (reference sequence). With V trimmed by 4 bases and J by 3 bases, 9 bases remained unmatched. The CDR3 is 16 amino acids. The whole variable domain, remainder taken from reference TRBV7-9 and TRBJ1-5, is DTGVSQNPRHKITKRGQNVTFRCDPISEHNRLYWYRQTLGQGPEFLTYFQNEAQLEKSRLLSDRFSAERPKGSFSTLEIQRTEQGDSAMYLCASSSTGEVVNQPQHFGDGTRLSIL.

The chain's CDR3 is CASSYSWEKEEAFF. In DNA form, the CDR3 reads TGTGCCAGCAGTTACTCCTGGGAAAAAGAAGAAGCTTTCTTT. V and J are TRBV6-2 or TRBV6-3 and TRBJ1-1; no definite D call. The germline V gene encodes CDR1 MNHEY and CDR2 SVGEGT. The V end was cut by 0 bases, the J end by 8 bases, with 13 bases between. The length of the CDR3 is 14 residues.

V is TRBV6-2 or TRBV6-3 and J is TRBJ2-3, with D tentatively TRBD1 or TRBD2 (5 bases each). Germline-derived CDR1 and CDR2 are MNHEY and SVGEGT. V was trimmed by 6 bases and J by 1 base, leaving 20 bases between them. CDR3 length: 17 amino acids. CDR3 coding DNA: TGTGCCAGCAGAAAAACCTTCCTGGGACCAGGCACAGATACGCAGTATTTT. It specifies CASRKTFLGPGTDTQYF.

The chain employs TRBV14 and TRBJ1-2, with 7 bases aligning to TRBD1. Germline CDR1 and CDR2: SGHDN and FVKESK. V was pared by 6 bases and J by 5 bases, with 15 bases of the junction left unmatched. This CDR3 is built from 16 residues. The CDR3 sequence is CASSPGQTTFRYGYTF. CDR3 nucleotides: TGTGCCAGCAGTCCGGGACAGACCACCTTCCGATATGGCTACACCTTC. The full variable domain, in which reference TRBV14 and TRBJ1-2 provide the parts outside the CDR3, is EAGVTQFPSHSVIEKGQTVTLRCDPISGHDNLYWYRRVMGKEIKFLLHFVKESKQDESGMPNNRFLAERTGGTYSTLKVQPAELEDSGVYFCASSPGQTTFRYGYTFGSGTRLTVV.

This clonotype has more than one count but fewer than ten. The gene calls are TRBV6-4 and TRBJ1-6; D is ambiguous. In germline, CDR1 is MRHNA, CDR2 SNTAGT. Trimming took 3 bases from V and 4 from J, leaving 7 bases between them. This CDR3 is built from 14 residues. DNA of the CDR3: TGTGCCAGCAGTGAGGTCGGATATAATTCACCCCTCCACTTT. Residues: CASSEVGYNSPLHF.

Only a few counts were recorded for this clonotype. This chain connects TRBV27 to TRBJ1-2; 8 nucleotides agree with TRBD1. In germline, CDR1 is MNHEY, CDR2 SMNVEV (reference sequence). This CDR3 comprises 17 residues. J lost 3 bases, V lost 0 bases, and 9 bases had no gene match. The DNA of the CDR3 is TGTGCCAGCAGTTTATCTTATCAGGACAGGGCACACTATGGCTACACCTTC. This gives the protein CASSLSYQDRAHYGYTF.

The rearrangement uses TRBV7-2 and TRBJ2-5; 8 nucleotides match TRBD2. V shed 6 bases and J 3 bases; nucleotides not matched to a gene: 6. The germline V gene encodes CDR1 SGHTA and CDR2 FQGNSA. The CDR3 consists of 14 residues. CDR3 sequence reads: CASSRRGVKETQYF. CDR3 nucleotides: TGTGCCAGCAGTCGGCGGGGGGTTAAAGAGACCCAGTACTTC.